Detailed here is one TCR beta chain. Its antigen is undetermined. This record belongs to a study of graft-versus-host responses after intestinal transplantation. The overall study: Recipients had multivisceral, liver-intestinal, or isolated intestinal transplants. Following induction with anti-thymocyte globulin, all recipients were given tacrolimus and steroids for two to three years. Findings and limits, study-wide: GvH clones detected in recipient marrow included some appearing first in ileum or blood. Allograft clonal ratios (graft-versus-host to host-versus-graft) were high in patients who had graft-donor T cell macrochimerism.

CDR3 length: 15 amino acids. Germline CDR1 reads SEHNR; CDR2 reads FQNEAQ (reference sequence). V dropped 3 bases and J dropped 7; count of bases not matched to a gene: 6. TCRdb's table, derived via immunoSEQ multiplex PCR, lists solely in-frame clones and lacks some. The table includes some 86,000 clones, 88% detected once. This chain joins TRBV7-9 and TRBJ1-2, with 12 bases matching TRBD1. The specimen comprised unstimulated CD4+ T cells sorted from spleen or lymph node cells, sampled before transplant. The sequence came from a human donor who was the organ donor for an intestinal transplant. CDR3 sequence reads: CASSFPGQGAFGYTF. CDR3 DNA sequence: TGTGCCAGCAGCTTCCCGGGACAGGGGGCATTTGGCTACACCTTC.